This T cell receptor (beta chain) was identified during a study of regulatory T cells in long-lasting Graves disease. Time point of the sample: persistent/refractory GD, antithyroid drugs over 5 years with positive TRAb. The authors made the TCR library using RNA they extracted from PBMCs. The source of the patients was an endocrinology department in Xi'an, China. This clonotype was observed a handful of times. Its ends do not fully match the called genes, so a read error is possible. CDR1 and CDR2 from the germline V gene are SGHTA and FQGNSA. This CDR3 has 15 residues. Arm-PCR of CDR3 regions and iRepertoire HTBI primers were the basis on which TCR beta libraries were built. MiXCR, run by TCRdb on the multiplex PCR reads, gives a single entry per CDR3 protein. The sample lists about half a million distinct CDR3 sequences; less than 25% were seen once.

The chain recombines TRBV7-2 with TRBJ2-6; D gene unclear. This receptor was identified in a female donor with Graves disease. Material: peripheral blood mononuclear cells (PBMCs), obtained when the disease was refractory, from a patient treated with antithyroid drugs. The CDR3 reads CASSLWVSGANVLTF. CDR3 DNA sequence: TGTGCTAGCAGCTTATGGGTTAGTGGGGCCAACGTCCTGACTTTC.